This TCR beta chain emerged from a study of cytomegalovirus exposure and HLA in healthy donors. General study points: For most TCR beta V segments, an earlier analysis put the productive rate at about 90% or about 30% of the time. Reportedly, a later analysis found an Asian-associated ancestry cluster had fewer N-insertions than the roughly 700-donor mean. Sequencing probably produced one cluster of sequence variants that were highly shared.

Per germline, CDR1 SGHTA and CDR2 FQGNSA. The CDR3 extends over 15 amino acids. The V and J ends lost 6 bases and 4 bases, in that order; junction bases with no gene match: 4. Whereas donors were nominally healthy upon sampling, unrecorded immune exposures were probable. Researchers ran the PCR with 60 Vbeta and 13 Jbeta primers. Data came from immunoSEQ multiplex PCR; TCRdb stores just in-frame clones and leaves some out. The table lists over 250,000 clones, approximately 90% of them singletons, with less than 4% in the top ten. In the case of this clone: Its specificity is unknown.

This chain links TRBV7-2 with TRBJ1-5; 12 positions agree with TRBD1. The receptor was derived from a man aged 35-49 years in good health and CMV-seropositive. Specimen: PBMCs. Here the CDR3 DNA reads TGTGCCAGCAGATTGGGACAGGGGGCGAATCAGCCCCAGCATTTT. Residues: CASRLGQGANQPQHF.